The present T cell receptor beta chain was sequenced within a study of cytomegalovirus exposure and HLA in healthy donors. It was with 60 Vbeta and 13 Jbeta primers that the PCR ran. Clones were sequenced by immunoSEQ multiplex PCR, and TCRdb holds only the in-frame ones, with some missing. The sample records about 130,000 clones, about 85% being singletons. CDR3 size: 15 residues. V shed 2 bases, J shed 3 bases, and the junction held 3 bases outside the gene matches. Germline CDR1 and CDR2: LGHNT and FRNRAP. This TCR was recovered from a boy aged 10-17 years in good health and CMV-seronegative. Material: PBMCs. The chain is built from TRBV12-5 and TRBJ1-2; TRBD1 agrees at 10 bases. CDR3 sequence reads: CASGLIGTGDYGYTF. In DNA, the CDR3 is TGTGCTAGTGGTTTGATAGGGACAGGGGACTATGGCTACACCTTC.